These 20 T cell receptor beta chains share one sample of origin, sequenced in a study of shared clonotypes between healthy human individuals (dated by TCRdb to the early 2020s). CD8 naive samples were CD45RO-negative cells positively selected for CCR7, giving a CD45RA+CCR7+ population that excluded TemRA cells. To prepare the library, the immunoSEQ multiplex PCR assay was applied. TCRdb took over this immuneACCESS table, retaining in-frame rearrangements with V and J assigned. Such tables are incomplete; in checked studies, under half of the missing clones stem from an unresolved V gene, and the remainder is unexplained. In all, the sample holds roughly 590,000 clones, and around 95% of those were seen once. The ten top clones hold 0.1% to 0.11% of the sample. Input material: naive CD8+ T cells sorted from blood. The label giving this sample's cell subset or site can be read as: CD45RA+CCR7+. These receptors were taken from a woman aged 30 to 39 in good health.

The J gene is TRBJ2-3, the V gene TRBV19; 14 nucleotides align to TRBD2. Unmatched junction bases numbered 14, after V lost 10 bases and J lost 2 bases. The CDR3 totals 18 residues. In germline, CDR1 is LNHDA, CDR2 SQIVND (reference sequence). The CDR3, as DNA: TGTGCCACAGCTGGACTAGCGGGAGGAGGAGCACACACAGATACGCAGTATTTT. Amino acid sequence: CATAGLAGGGAHTDTQYF.

The gene calls are TRBV11-2 and TRBJ2-2, with 7 bases identical to TRBD2. V lost 1 base and J lost 5; bases outside the gene matches: 4. The CDR3 contains 15 residues. The germline CDR1 and CDR2 sequences are SGHAT and FQNNGV. The CDR3: CASSLVGGPTGELFF. CDR3 DNA: TGTGCCAGCAGCTTAGTGGGAGGGCCTACCGGGGAGCTGTTTTTT.

The gene calls are TRBV27 and TRBJ2-7, with TRBD2 matching over 9 bases. The ends lost 5 bases at V and 6 bases at J; junction bases unmatched: 8. The CDR3 spans 14 residues. Germline CDR1 and CDR2: MNHEY and SMNVEV (reference sequence). CDR3 residues: CASSPLGLASEQYF. DNA of the CDR3: TGTGCCAGCAGTCCCCTGGGACTAGCTAGCGAGCAGTACTTC.

The chain uses TRBV5-6 and TRBJ1-2; D is uncertain. The CDR3 extends over 15 amino acids. The V gene's germline CDR1 is SGHDT and CDR2 YYEEEE. V lost 4 bases to trimming and J lost 2 bases, with 15 bases between them. The CDR3 region is CASSPLRRANYGYTF. In DNA form, the CDR3 reads TGTGCCAGCAGCCCTCTGCGTCGTGCAAACTATGGCTACACCTTC.

This clone was seen only once. CDR3 sequence (DNA): TGTGCCAGCAGTGCGCTATTTAACAATGAGCAGTTCTTC. It codes for CASSALFNNEQFF. The chain is built from TRBV2 and TRBJ2-1; D uncertain. The CDR3 is 13 amino acids. V shed 4 bases and J shed 5 bases, with 9 bases lying between them. Germline-derived CDR1 and CDR2 are SNHLY and FYNNEI.

This chain joins TRBV28 and TRBJ2-7; 7 bases line up with TRBD2. With 5 bases clipped from V and 0 bases from J, the junction kept 7 bases outside the gene matches. Per germline, CDR1 MDHEN and CDR2 SYDVKM. The length of the CDR3 is 15 residues. CDR3 nucleotide sequence: TGTGCCAGCAGTCCGCCTAGCGGATCCTCCTACGAGCAGTACTTC. Translated: CASSPPSGSSYEQYF.

The J gene is TRBJ2-1, the V gene TRBV7-7; 7 bases are shared with TRBD2. The CDR3 extends over 15 amino acids. V shed 5 bases, J shed 1 base, and the junction held 5 bases outside the gene matches. CDR1 and CDR2 from the germline V gene are SSHAT and FNYEAQ (reference sequence). Here the CDR3 DNA reads TGTGCCAGCAGCAAAAGCGGGGCGTCCTACAATGAGCAGTTCTTC. It specifies CASSKSGASYNEQFF.

This clone was seen once. The chain couples TRBV6-1 to TRBJ2-3; weak D call: TRBD2 (5 bases). This CDR3 has 15 residues. Per the germline V gene, CDR1 is MNHNS and CDR2 is SASEGT. The germline V and J ends were trimmed by 6 bases and 0 bases, with 13 bases remaining between them. The CDR3: CASRDFTTSTDTQYF. The CDR3 DNA reads as TGTGCCAGCAGGGACTTTACGACTAGCACAGATACGCAGTATTTT.

The rearrangement joins TRBV6-5 to TRBJ1-1; D is unresolved. Per germline, CDR1 MNHEY and CDR2 SVGAGI. The CDR3 is made up of 13 amino acids. V dropped 2 bases and J dropped 4 bases, with 8 bases sitting between them. In DNA, the CDR3 is TGTGCCAGCAGTTACAAGGCCGTCACTGAAGCTTTCTTT. Protein sequence: CASSYKAVTEAFF.

The chain has TRBV6-5 and TRBJ1-4; D remains ambiguous. The V and J ends lost 6 bases and 12 bases respectively, with 14 bases between them. The CDR3 totals 12 residues. The germline CDR1 and CDR2 sequences are MNHEY and SVGAGI. DNA for the CDR3: TGTGCCAGCAGCCCAAACGGGGTGGAACTGTTTTTT. As protein: CASSPNGVELFF.

This chain connects TRBV27 to TRBJ2-1; TRBD2 agrees at 9 bases. The CDR3 length is 15 residues. Unmatched junction bases numbered 11, after V lost 7 bases and J lost 7 bases. Germline lookup yields CDR1 MNHEY and CDR2 SMNVEV (reference sequence). CDR3 sequence reads: CASKKRAGGGNEQFF. DNA of the CDR3: TGTGCCAGCAAAAAACGAGCGGGAGGCGGGAATGAGCAGTTCTTC.

This clone is a singleton in its sample. V is TRBV6-5 and J is TRBJ2-1; 11 bases agree with TRBD2. V dropped 6 bases and J dropped 12; count of bases not matched to a gene: 10. The CDR3 covers 14 residues. Per germline, CDR1 MNHEY and CDR2 SVGAGI. The CDR3 here is CASRPGLAVGVQFF. CDR3 coding DNA: TGTGCCAGCAGACCGGGACTAGCGGTGGGTGTGCAGTTCTTC.

The gene calls are TRBV6-4 and TRBJ2-3, with 10 bases aligning to TRBD2. CDR1 is MRHNA and CDR2 is SNTAGT in the germline V gene. V was pared by 3 bases and J by 6 bases, with 12 bases of the junction left unmatched. The CDR3 runs 17 residues. CDR3 residues: CASSEGIAGGLLDTQYF. CDR3 bases: TGTGCCAGCAGTGAAGGGATAGCGGGAGGTTTGCTGGATACGCAGTATTTT.

The chain uses TRBV9 and TRBJ1-1; 7 bases are a match to TRBD1. Germline assignment: CDR1 SGDLS and CDR2 YYNGEE. Germline trimming cut 0 bases from V and 1 base from J; bases unmatched to any gene: 6. This CDR3 contains 16 residues. CDR3 amino acids: CASSVATDRSNTEAFF. CDR3 in DNA: TGTGCCAGCAGCGTAGCTACGGACAGGTCGAACACTGAAGCTTTCTTT. Filled out from reference TRBV9 and TRBJ1-1, the complete variable domain reads DSGVTQTPKHLITATGQRVTLRCSPRSGDLSVYWYQQSLDQGLQFLIQYYNGEERAKGNILERFSAQQFPDLHSELNLSSLELGDSALYFCASSVATDRSNTEAFFGQGTRLTVV.

This chain connects TRBV28 to TRBJ2-1, with D possibly matching TRBD2 (6 bases). The CDR3 covers 14 residues. V lost 7 bases and J lost 6, with 16 bases in between. Germline V gene sequence: CDR1 MDHEN, CDR2 SYDVKM. CDR3: CASTLEGWSNEQFF. In DNA, the CDR3 is TGTGCCAGCACCCTGGAGGGTTGGTCCAATGAGCAGTTCTTC.

The rearrangement links TRBV11-1 to TRBJ2-7; D possibly corresponds to TRBD1 (7 bases). CDR1 is SGHAT and CDR2 is FQDESV in the germline V gene (reference sequence). V was shortened by 5 bases and J by 3 bases, with 20 bases between the two germline ends. The CDR3 has 16 residues. The chain's CDR3 is CASSAELEGASYEQYF. CDR3 in DNA: TGTGCCAGCAGCGCGGAATTGGAGGGGGCGAGCTACGAGCAGTACTTC.

The chain joins TRBV28 to TRBJ1-5; D perhaps matches TRBD1 (6 bases). Germline V gene data show CDR1 as MDHEN and CDR2 as SYDVKM. V was cut by 6 bases and J by 5 bases, with 14 bases left in between. This CDR3 region has 14 residues. The CDR3: CASRQRGLHQPQHF. In DNA, the CDR3 is TGTGCCAGCAGGCAACGGGGGCTGCATCAGCCCCAGCATTTT.

The J gene is TRBJ2-5, the V gene TRBV7-9, with TRBD2 matching 12 bases. Per the germline V gene, CDR1 is SEHNR and CDR2 is FQNEAQ (reference sequence). J was trimmed by 2 bases and V by 3 bases; bases with no gene match: 4. This CDR3 comprises 16 residues. CDR3 region: CASSLGTSGYQETQYF. In DNA, the CDR3 is TGTGCCAGCAGCTTGGGGACTAGCGGGTATCAAGAGACCCAGTACTTC.

This clone was observed once. V is TRBV5-6 and J is TRBJ2-7, with TRBD2 matching over 7 bases. The CDR3 runs 15 residues. The germline CDR1 and CDR2 sequences are SGHDT and YYEEEE. The ends lost 3 bases at V and 7 bases at J; junction bases unmatched: 13. CDR3 sequence reads: CASSYSGAGAREQYF. The DNA for the CDR3 is TGTGCCAGCAGCTATAGTGGGGCGGGAGCGAGGGAGCAGTACTTC.

The CDR3 protein is CASSWTVSYEQYF. Written as DNA, the CDR3 is TGTGCCAGTTCTTGGACGGTGTCCTACGAGCAGTACTTC. V usage is TRBV28 and J usage is TRBJ2-7; D not certain. V lost 9 bases to trimming and J lost 1 base, with 13 bases between them. This CDR3 comprises 13 residues. Germline V gene lookup returns CDR1 MDHEN and CDR2 SYDVKM.